These T cell receptor beta chains were read from a single sample in a study of T cells after yellow fever vaccination. TCRdb fed the 5' RACE reads into MiXCR, producing one record per CDR3 protein. The sample has around 590,000 distinct CDR3 sequences; roughly an eighth are singletons. Material: PBMCs, obtained on the day of the yellow fever booster vaccination. All receptors derive from a man aged 30 to 45 who received the YFV17D yellow fever vaccine. The CDR3 runs from the conserved cysteine through the conserved F or W. The order of the fields is CDR3 DNA, CDR3 protein, D gene, V gene, clone size, J gene. A D gene is named only where the DNA matches it firmly. Size tells how often a clone was seen (once, few, many) or the class of an expanded clone, and some rows leave it out.

CDR3nt: TGCAGTGCTAGAGTTCCTCCACTAGCCTATGAGCAGTTCTTC
CDR3aa: CSARVPPLAYEQFF
d_gene: .
v_gene: TRBV20-1
abundance: many
j_gene: TRBJ2-1

CDR3nt: TGCGCCAGCTCCTGGGTGTTGGAAGAGACCCAGTACTTC
CDR3aa: CASSWVLEETQYF
d_gene: .
v_gene: TRBV10-2
abundance: few
j_gene: TRBJ2-5

CDR3nt: TGTGCCAGCAGGGCTACAGGGGGGGTGAACACTGAAGCTTTCTTT
CDR3aa: CASRATGGVNTEAFF
d_gene: TRBD1
v_gene: TRBV2
abundance: .
j_gene: TRBJ1-1

CDR3nt: TGTGCCAGCAGCGTGACTAGCGGGGTCGACAATGAGCAGTTCTTC
CDR3aa: CASSVTSGVDNEQFF
d_gene: TRBD2
v_gene: TRBV7-2
abundance: .
j_gene: TRBJ2-1

CDR3nt: TGTGCCAGCAGCACACCTAGCACAGATACGCAGTATTTT
CDR3aa: CASSTPSTDTQYF
d_gene: .
v_gene: TRBV9
abundance: .
j_gene: TRBJ2-3

CDR3nt: TGTGCCAGCAGCTTCGGGGGACAGTACTACGAGCAGTACTTC
CDR3aa: CASSFGGQYYEQYF
d_gene: .
v_gene: TRBV5-5
abundance: .
j_gene: TRBJ2-7

CDR3nt: TGTGCCAGCAGTTACTCGAAGGGGGCAGCGGGACACTACGAGCAGTACTTC
CDR3aa: CASSYSKGAAGHYEQYF
d_gene: .
v_gene: TRBV6-2/TRBV6-3
abundance: few
j_gene: TRBJ2-7

CDR3nt: TGTGCCAGCAGCTTAGAGCCCAGGCGGTACAGCACAGATACGCAGTATTTT
CDR3aa: CASSLEPRRYSTDTQYF
d_gene: .
v_gene: TRBV7-9
abundance: .
j_gene: TRBJ2-3

CDR3nt: TGTGCCAGCAGCCCGTCTAGTGGCGAGCAGTACTTC
CDR3aa: CASSPSSGEQYF
d_gene: .
v_gene: TRBV5-4
abundance: few
j_gene: TRBJ2-7

CDR3nt: TGCAGTGCTAGAGCTATCGACACTGAAGCTTTCTTT
CDR3aa: CSARAIDTEAFF
d_gene: .
v_gene: TRBV20-1
abundance: .
j_gene: TRBJ1-1

CDR3nt: TGTGCCAGCAGCTTAGCCGGGGGGGACTATGGCTACACCTTC
CDR3aa: CASSLAGGDYGYTF
d_gene: .
v_gene: TRBV7-9
abundance: few
j_gene: TRBJ1-2

CDR3nt: TGCGCCAGCAGCCAAGAGTCCAGGGGCGAGGAGACCCAGTACTTC
CDR3aa: CASSQESRGEETQYF
d_gene: .
v_gene: TRBV4-1
abundance: .
j_gene: TRBJ2-5

CDR3nt: TGTGCCAGCAGTCTCCTCCCCAAAGTAGCGGGAGTCAACGAGCAGTACTTC
CDR3aa: CASSLLPKVAGVNEQYF
d_gene: TRBD2
v_gene: TRBV27
abundance: .
j_gene: TRBJ2-7

CDR3nt: TGTGCCAGCAGCCCACTCATCAGTAGCTCCTACAATGAGCAGTTCTTC
CDR3aa: CASSPLISSSYNEQFF
d_gene: .
v_gene: TRBV7-9
abundance: once
j_gene: TRBJ2-1

CDR3nt: TGTGCCAGCAGTTACGAGCGGGGGAGTAATTCACCCCTCCACTTT
CDR3aa: CASSYERGSNSPLHF
d_gene: .
v_gene: TRBV6-5
abundance: .
j_gene: TRBJ1-6

CDR3nt: TGTGCCACCAGTACCCCGGGACAGCGCACAGATACGCAGTATTTT
CDR3aa: CATSTPGQRTDTQYF
d_gene: TRBD1
v_gene: TRBV24-1
abundance: .
j_gene: TRBJ2-3

CDR3nt: TGTGCCAGCAGCTTAGCGCTCCAGGGTGACGAGCAGTACTTC
CDR3aa: CASSLALQGDEQYF
d_gene: .
v_gene: TRBV7-6
abundance: .
j_gene: TRBJ2-7

CDR3nt: TGTGCCATCAGCACTAGCGGGAGGAACTACAATGAGCAGTTCTTC
CDR3aa: CAISTSGRNYNEQFF
d_gene: TRBD2
v_gene: TRBV10-3
abundance: few
j_gene: TRBJ2-1

CDR3nt: TGTGCCAGCAGTTACTCGCCCCGGGACAGGGGGCCGAGCACTGAAGCTTTCTTT
CDR3aa: CASSYSPRDRGPSTEAFF
d_gene: TRBD1
v_gene: TRBV6-5
abundance: few
j_gene: TRBJ1-1

CDR3nt: TGTGCCAGCACCAACGAAGCGGGATCCTACGAGCAGTACTTC
CDR3aa: CASTNEAGSYEQYF
d_gene: TRBD2
v_gene: TRBV6-2/TRBV6-3
abundance: few
j_gene: TRBJ2-7

CDR3nt: TGTGCCAGCAGTTCCTACCACACCAATCGACACTACGAGCAGTACTTC
CDR3aa: CASSSYHTNRHYEQYF
d_gene: .
v_gene: TRBV27
abundance: .
j_gene: TRBJ2-7

CDR3nt: TGTGCCACCAGCGGGACTAGCGGGACCCGGGAGCAGTTCTTC
CDR3aa: CATSGTSGTREQFF
d_gene: TRBD2
v_gene: TRBV6-2/TRBV6-3
abundance: .
j_gene: TRBJ2-1

CDR3nt: TGCAGTGCTAGGTCGGGAGGAGGGGCCAATGAGCAGTTCTTC
CDR3aa: CSARSGGGANEQFF
d_gene: TRBD2
v_gene: TRBV20-1
abundance: .
j_gene: TRBJ2-1

CDR3nt: TGTGCCAGCAGCTTGTCTCAGAGTACCGAGCAGTACTTC
CDR3aa: CASSLSQSTEQYF
d_gene: .
v_gene: TRBV7-7
abundance: few
j_gene: TRBJ2-7

CDR3nt: TGTGCCAGCACTCTCCTCTCAAGGGATACGCAGTATTTT
CDR3aa: CASTLLSRDTQYF
d_gene: .
v_gene: TRBV28
abundance: many
j_gene: TRBJ2-3

CDR3nt: TGTGCCAGCAAGGAGGGTCGGCTTTCTGGAGATACGCAGTATTTT
CDR3aa: CASKEGRLSGDTQYF
d_gene: .
v_gene: TRBV7-9
abundance: .
j_gene: TRBJ2-3

CDR3nt: TGTGCCAGCAGCGGGACTAGCGGGACCTACGAGGAGACCCAGTACTTC
CDR3aa: CASSGTSGTYEETQYF
d_gene: TRBD2
v_gene: TRBV7-2
abundance: once
j_gene: TRBJ2-5

CDR3nt: TGCGCCAGCAGCTTGGAGGGACAGGGGAACACTGAAGCTTTCTTT
CDR3aa: CASSLEGQGNTEAFF
d_gene: TRBD1
v_gene: TRBV5-1
abundance: many
j_gene: TRBJ1-1

CDR3nt: TGTGCCACCTGTTATTCACAGGGTCTCCGGGGTGGCGGGACCCACACCGGGGAGCTGTTTTTT
CDR3aa: CATCYSQGLRGGGTHTGELFF
d_gene: .
v_gene: TRBV6-9
abundance: once
j_gene: TRBJ2-2

CDR3nt: TGCAGCGTTGCGACAGGGGGCGGCGAGCAGTACTTC
CDR3aa: CSVATGGGEQYF
d_gene: TRBD1
v_gene: TRBV29-1
abundance: .
j_gene: TRBJ2-7